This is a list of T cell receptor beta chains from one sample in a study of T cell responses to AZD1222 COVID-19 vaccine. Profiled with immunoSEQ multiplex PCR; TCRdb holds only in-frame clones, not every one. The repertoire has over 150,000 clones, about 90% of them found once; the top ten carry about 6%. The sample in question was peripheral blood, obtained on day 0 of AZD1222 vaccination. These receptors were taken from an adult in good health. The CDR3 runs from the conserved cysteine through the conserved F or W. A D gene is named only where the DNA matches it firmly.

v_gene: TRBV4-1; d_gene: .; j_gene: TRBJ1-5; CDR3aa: CASSQGLGSVNQPQHF; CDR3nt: TGCGCCAGCAGCCAAGGTCTGGGGTCGGTCAATCAGCCCCAGCATTTT
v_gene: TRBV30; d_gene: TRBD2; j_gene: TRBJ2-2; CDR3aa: CACRAGGRGPGELFF; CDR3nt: TGTGCCTGCAGGGCGGGAGGGCGCGGCCCCGGGGAGCTGTTTTTT
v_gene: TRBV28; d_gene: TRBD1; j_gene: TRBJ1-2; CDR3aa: CASSYLQGIYGYTF; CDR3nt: TGTGCCAGCAGTTATTTACAGGGGATCTATGGCTACACCTTC
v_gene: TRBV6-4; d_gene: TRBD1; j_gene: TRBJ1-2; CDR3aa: CASSAYRGTNYGYTF; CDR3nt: TGTGCCAGCAGTGCCTACAGGGGTACGAACTATGGCTACACCTTC
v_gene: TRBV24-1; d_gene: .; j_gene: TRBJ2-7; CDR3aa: CATSITGNEQYF; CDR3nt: TGTGCCACCAGTATCACAGGGAACGAGCAGTACTTC
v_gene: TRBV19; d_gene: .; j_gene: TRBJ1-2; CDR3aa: CASRPGTRGTGPGHGYTF; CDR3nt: TGTGCCAGTAGACCCGGGACAAGGGGGACCGGCCCCGGCCATGGCTACACCTTC
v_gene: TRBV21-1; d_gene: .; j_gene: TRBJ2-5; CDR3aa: CASSSPIFGPNKYQETQYF; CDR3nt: TGTGCCAGCAGCTCCCCTATTTTCGGACCCAACAAGTACCAAGAGACCCAGTACTTC
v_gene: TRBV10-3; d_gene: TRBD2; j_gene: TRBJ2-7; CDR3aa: CAISEGSGSYYEQYF; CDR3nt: TGTGCCATCAGTGAGGGTAGCGGGAGTTACTACGAGCAGTACTTC
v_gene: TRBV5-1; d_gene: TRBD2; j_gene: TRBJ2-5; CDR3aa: CASSRGAGGAQETQYF; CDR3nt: TGCGCCAGCAGCCGCGGGGCGGGGGGGGCCCAAGAGACCCAGTACTTC
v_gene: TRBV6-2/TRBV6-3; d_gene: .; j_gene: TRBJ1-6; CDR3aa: CASSRRTDNNSPLHF; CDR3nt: TGTGCCAGCAGTCGGCGGACGGACAATAATTCACCCCTCCACTTT
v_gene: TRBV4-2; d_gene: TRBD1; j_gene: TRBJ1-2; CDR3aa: CASSQDLGTGNYGYTF; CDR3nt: TGTGCCAGCAGCCAAGATCTCGGGACAGGGAACTATGGCTACACCTTC
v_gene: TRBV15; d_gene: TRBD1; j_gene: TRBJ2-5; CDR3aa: CATSRGSGGAAETQYF; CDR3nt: TGTGCCACCAGCAGAGGGTCAGGGGGCGCGGCAGAGACCCAGTACTTC
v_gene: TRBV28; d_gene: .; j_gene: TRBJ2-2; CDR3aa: CASSLIASTTGELFF; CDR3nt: TGTGCCAGCAGTTTAATAGCTAGTACCACCGGGGAGCTGTTTTTT
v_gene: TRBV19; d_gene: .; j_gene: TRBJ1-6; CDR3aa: CASSIVAWPINSPLHF; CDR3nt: TGTGCCAGTAGTATAGTCGCTTGGCCGATAAATTCACCCCTCCACTTT
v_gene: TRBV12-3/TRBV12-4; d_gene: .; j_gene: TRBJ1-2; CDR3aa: CASSLDGYTF; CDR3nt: TGTGCCAGCAGTTTAGATGGCTACACCTTC